A single sample is the source of the 22 T cell receptor beta chains below, sequenced in a study of Graves' ophthalmopathy and Graves' hyperthyroidism. Amplified material comprised TCR beta CDR3 regions derived from RNA transcripts. First-round RT-PCR with HTBI primers preceded a second-round multiplex PCR. TCRdb redid the calling of the multiplex PCR reads with MiXCR, one entry per CDR3 protein. The top ten clones hold approximately 6.5% of a sample with 680,000 or so distinct CDR3 sequences, about a fifth of them seen once. The sequenced sample was peripheral blood. The receptors here all came from a woman aged 18-30 years with stable Graves' hyperthyroidism. Some clones in this sample may be carry-over from other donors' samples.

This clonotype has at least ten counts. The CDR3 sequence is CASSLGRRGEQYF. Written as DNA, the CDR3 is TGTGCCAGCAGCTTAGGCCGGAGAGGCGAGCAGTACTTC. This sequence joins TRBV11-2 and TRBJ2-7, with no clear D. CDR1 is SGHAT, CDR2 FQNNGV, per germline. Between the trimmed V and J ends, which lost 1 base and 6 bases, there was a span of 10 bases. The CDR3 loop spans 13 amino acids.

This clonotype was seen at least ten times. In DNA form, the CDR3 reads TGCAGTGCTAGCGCTAGCGGGGGGACGTCTGGGGCCAACGTCCTGACTTTC. This gives the protein CSASASGGTSGANVLTF. The chain carries TRBV20-1 and TRBJ2-6, with 11 bases matching TRBD2. V lost 3 bases to trimming and J lost 1 base; unmatched junction nucleotides: 5. From germline, CDR1 is DFQATT and CDR2 SNEGSKA (reference sequence). The CDR3 covers 17 residues.

There are many counts of this clonotype. The genes are TRBV7-2 and TRBJ1-5; 7 nucleotides agree with TRBD1. The CDR3 is made up of 14 amino acids. With 6 bases clipped from V and 7 bases from J, the junction kept 9 bases outside the gene matches. Per the germline V gene, CDR1 is SGHTA and CDR2 is FQGNSA. CDR3 sequence: CASSQNRGTQPQHF. CDR3 nucleotides: TGTGCCAGCAGTCAAAACAGGGGAACCCAGCCCCAGCATTTT.

This clonotype was counted many times. The chain recombines TRBV6-5 with TRBJ1-2; D may be TRBD1 (6 bases). Trimming shortened V by 3 bases and J by 3 bases, and 14 bases separated the two germline ends. CDR3 length: 15 amino acids. Per the germline V gene, CDR1 is MNHEY and CDR2 is SVGAGI. The CDR3 nucleotides are TGTGCCAGCAGTTATTCGACAGGAGGTCACTATGGCTACACCTTC. This gives the protein CASSYSTGGHYGYTF.

The chain combines TRBV7-2 with TRBJ2-5; 8 nucleotides agree with TRBD2. The CDR3 sequence is 15 residues long. Germline trimming cut 4 bases from V and 5 bases from J; bases unmatched to any gene: 9. In germline, CDR1 is SGHTA, CDR2 FQGNSA. The CDR3 region is CASSSQREFRETQYF. CDR3 DNA sequence: TGTGCCAGCAGCTCCCAGCGGGAGTTTAGGGAGACCCAGTACTTC.

A few counts support this clonotype. The V gene is TRBV7-9, the J gene TRBJ2-5; perhaps TRBD1 as D (6 bases). Germline CDR1 and CDR2: SEHNR and FQNEAQ (reference sequence). This CDR3 has 15 amino acids. Trimming took 6 bases from V and 3 from J, leaving 17 bases between them. CDR3 DNA sequence: TGTGCCAGCAGGGGAAAAGGGGCAGGGGAAGAGACCCAGTACTTC. It encodes CASRGKGAGEETQYF.

This clonotype was counted many times. This sequence joins TRBV15 and TRBJ1-6; D perhaps matches TRBD1 (5 bases). Trimming removed 0 bases at V and 0 bases at J, with 9 bases between. There are 17 residues in the CDR3. Germline V gives CDR1 LNHNV, CDR2 YYDKDF (reference sequence). The CDR3 loop reads CATSREGGSSYNSPLHF. CDR3 sequence (DNA): TGTGCCACCAGCAGAGAGGGGGGGAGCTCCTATAATTCACCCCTCCACTTT.

This chain links TRBV4-1 with TRBJ2-7; 9 bases match TRBD2. This CDR3 region has 18 residues. CDR1 and CDR2 from the germline V gene are MGHRA and YSYEKL. Trimming at V came to 0 bases and at J to 1 base, leaving 10 bases not matched to a gene. The CDR3: CASSQDLTTSGYSYEQYF. The CDR3 coding sequence is TGCGCCAGCAGCCAAGATTTGACGACTAGCGGATATTCCTACGAGCAGTACTTC.

This clonotype showed up many times. The chain couples TRBV28 to TRBJ2-7, with 8 bases that match TRBD2. The junction had 14 bases not matched to a gene; V was cut back by 4 bases and J by 0 bases. The V gene's germline CDR1 is MDHEN and CDR2 SYDVKM. The CDR3 has 18 amino acids. CDR3 nucleotides: TGTGCCAGCAGTTATACAGCAGGACTAGCCGTCAGCTCCTACGAGCAGTACTTC. This translates into CASSYTAGLAVSSYEQYF.

This clonotype was detected ten times or more. The J gene is TRBJ1-1, the V gene TRBV5-1, with 8 bases matching TRBD1. CDR1 SGHRS and CDR2 YFSETQ come from the germline V gene. The V segment lost 3 bases and the J segment 1 base; nucleotides outside the gene matches: 5. The CDR3 is 15 residues long. Here the CDR3 DNA reads TGCGCCAGCAGCTGGATCGACAGGGGGAACACTGAAGCTTTCTTT. It specifies CASSWIDRGNTEAFF.

This clonotype was detected many times. This chain connects TRBV15 to TRBJ1-1; D unclear. The V and J ends lost 5 bases and 1 base respectively, with 8 bases between them. Germline loops: CDR1 LNHNV, CDR2 YYDKDF (reference sequence). CDR3 length equals 13 residues. The CDR3 DNA reads TGTGCCACCAGCCCAAGACAGAACACTGAAGCTTTCTTT. As protein: CATSPRQNTEAFF.

This clonotype has ten or more counts. V usage is TRBV20-1 and J usage is TRBJ2-7; maybe TRBD1 (5 bases). In germline, CDR1 is DFQATT, CDR2 SNEGSKA (reference sequence). There are 15 residues in the CDR3. V lost 0 bases to trimming and J lost 0 bases, with 12 bases between them. CDR3 residues: CSARDGQGYSYEQYF. CDR3 DNA sequence: TGCAGTGCTAGAGATGGTCAGGGTTACTCCTACGAGCAGTACTTC.

This clonotype came up many times. The chain links TRBV18 to TRBJ2-5; unclear D gene. The CDR3 totals 16 residues. Germline CDR1 is KGHSH and CDR2 is LQKENI. V lost 5 bases and J lost 0, with 16 bases in between. Written as DNA, the CDR3 is TGTGCCAGCTCAAGCCTGAATACAACGTACCAAGAGACCCAGTACTTC. It translates to CASSSLNTTYQETQYF.

V gene TRBV20-1 combines with J gene TRBJ2-5, with D perhaps matching TRBD1 (5 bases). V was pared by 5 bases and J by 0 bases, with 7 bases between. The CDR3 runs to 12 residues. Germline values: CDR1 DFQATT, CDR2 SNEGSKA (reference sequence). The CDR3 bases are TGCAGTGCTTTCAGGGACCAAGAGACCCAGTACTTC. Encoded protein: CSAFRDQETQYF.

In its sample, this clonotype was seen many times. The chain couples TRBV12-5 to TRBJ2-2; weak D call: TRBD1 (6 bases). This CDR3 contains 14 residues. The germline V gene encodes CDR1 LGHNT and CDR2 FRNRAP. V lost 2 bases and J lost 7, with 11 bases in between. As DNA, the CDR3 is TGTGCTAGTGGTTTGATACAGGGTGGCGGGGAGCTGTTTTTT. It codes for CASGLIQGGGELFF.

This clonotype was seen many times. CDR3 nucleotides: TGTGCCAGCAGTGAAGCGGGACAGCATGGCTACACCTTC. Amino acid sequence: CASSEAGQHGYTF. The chain recombines TRBV12-3 or TRBV12-4 with TRBJ1-2; TRBD1 matches 7 bases. The CDR3 totals 13 residues. V was clipped by 5 bases and J by 6 bases; unmatched bases: 6.

The table lists this clonotype with many counts. J is TRBJ2-2 and V is TRBV6-2 or TRBV6-3; D unresolved. CDR3 length: 16 amino acids. The V gene's germline CDR1 is MNHEY and CDR2 SVGEGT. Trimming pared 3 bases from V and 1 base from J, leaving 12 bases between. The CDR3 sequence is CASSYSVRRNTGELFF. In DNA, the CDR3 is TGTGCCAGCAGTTATTCTGTCAGGAGGAACACCGGGGAGCTGTTTTTT.

This clonotype was counted ten times or more. Here the CDR3 reads CATTDLHNSPLHF. The CDR3 nucleotides read TGTGCCACTACAGATCTTCATAATTCACCCCTCCACTTT. The V gene is TRBV6-1, the J gene TRBJ1-6; D gene ambiguous. Germline assignment: CDR1 MNHNS and CDR2 SASEGT. V was clipped by 10 bases and J by 5 bases, with 12 bases between them. The CDR3 runs to 13 residues.

In this sample, this clonotype turned up many times. V and J are TRBV5-1 and TRBJ1-6; 9 bases align to TRBD1. Trimming took 3 bases from V and 7 from J; bases not matched to a gene: 5. In germline, CDR1 is SGHRS, CDR2 YFSETQ. The CDR3 runs to 15 residues. As DNA, the CDR3 is TGCGCCAGCAGCTGGGGCGACAGGGGGAATTCACCCCTCCACTTT. This translates into CASSWGDRGNSPLHF.

This clonotype was seen many times. The chain combines TRBV19 with TRBJ2-2; 7 positions agree with TRBD2. Germline V gene data show CDR1 as LNHDA and CDR2 as SQIVND (reference sequence). J was trimmed by 7 bases and V by 3 bases; bases with no gene match: 2. There are 13 residues in the CDR3. The CDR3 nucleotides are TGTGCCAGTAGTATGGGAGGGATCGGGGAGCTGTTTTTT. Translation gives CASSMGGIGELFF.

V gene TRBV20-1 combines with J gene TRBJ2-7, with D perhaps TRBD1 or TRBD2 (6 bases each). The V gene lost 0 bases and the J gene lost 3 bases, with 15 bases spanning the gap. Germline V lookup: CDR1 DFQATT, CDR2 SNEGSKA (reference sequence). The length of the CDR3 is 15 residues. CDR3 coding DNA: TGCAGTGCTAGAGACAATTCGGGGGCAGGCTACGAGCAGTACTTC. Translated: CSARDNSGAGYEQYF.

This clonotype was counted only a few times. The chain combines TRBV11-2 with TRBJ2-5; no definite D call. With 1 base removed from V and 2 bases from J, the gap between germline ends came to 11 bases. Germline values: CDR1 SGHAT, CDR2 FQNNGV. The CDR3 is made up of 15 amino acids. The CDR3: CASSLGDWVQETQYF. Written as DNA, the CDR3 is TGTGCCAGCAGCTTAGGGGATTGGGTTCAAGAGACCCAGTACTTC.